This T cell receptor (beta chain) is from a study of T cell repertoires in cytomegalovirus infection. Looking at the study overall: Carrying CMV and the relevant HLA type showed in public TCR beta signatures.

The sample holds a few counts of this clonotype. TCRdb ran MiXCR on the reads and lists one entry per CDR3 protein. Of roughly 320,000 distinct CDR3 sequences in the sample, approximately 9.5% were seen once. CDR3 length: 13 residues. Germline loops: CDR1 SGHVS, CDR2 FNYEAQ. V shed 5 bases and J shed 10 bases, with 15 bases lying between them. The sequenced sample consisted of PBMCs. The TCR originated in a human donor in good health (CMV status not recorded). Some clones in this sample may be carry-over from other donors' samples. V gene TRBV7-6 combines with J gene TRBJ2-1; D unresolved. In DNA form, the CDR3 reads TGTGCCAGCAGCCCTGCCCCTATAGGCGAGCAGTTCTTC. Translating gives CASSPAPIGEQFF.